Listed here is a single T cell receptor delta chain. The antigen remains unidentified. This record belongs to a study of Vδ1+ human thymocytes. General observations from the study: Thymic TRG and TRD repertoires appeared highly polyclonal, with Gaussian CDR3 length distributions.

The V and J ends lost 0 bases and 0 bases, in that order; junction bases with no gene match: 17. The germline V gene encodes CDR1 TSWWSYY and CDR2 QGS. CDR3 length: 21 amino acids. Sequences come from RNA converted to cDNA by reverse transcription. The CDR3 regions were amplified by multiplex PCR from V-gene primers to a constant-region primer. With CATT, TCRdb re-called clones from the multiplex PCR reads. The table has approximately 58,000 delta-chain clones, about 15% seen once; the top ten hold approximately 0.4%. J is TRDJ1 and V is TRDV1; 9 bases match TRDD2. Sequenced material: Vdelta1+ gamma-delta thymocytes from the thymus. Stated subset: FACS-sorted CD3+ TCRalphabeta- TCRVdelta1+ TCRVdelta2- thymocytes. The clonotype comes from a girl under three years old who had congenital heart surgery. The CDR3 sequence: CALGELRRLPTGGLYTDKLIF. The CDR3 bases are TGTGCTCTTGGGGAACTCCGACGCCTTCCTACGGGGGGATTGTACACCGATAAACTCATCTTT.